This T cell receptor beta chain is from a study of vaccination and CD4 T cells after COVID-19. Treatment described: approximately 10-day PBMC culture with coronavirus spike peptide pools or control peptides (ViraFEST assay). CD4+ T cells that had been cultured provided DNA sequenced with the Oncomine TCR Beta short-read assay. TCRdb reprocessed the PCR reads with MiXCR, giving one entry per CDR3 protein. The sample lists approximately 16,000 distinct CDR3 sequences; roughly 53% were seen once. The CDR3 totals 15 residues. J was trimmed by 2 bases and V by 6 bases; bases with no gene match: 6. Germline V gene data show CDR1 as MNHEY and CDR2 as SVGEGT. A word on this clonotype: Its target is unknown.

This chain joins TRBV6-2 or TRBV6-3 and TRBJ2-2; 7 bases are a match to TRBD1. The sequencing used CD4+ T cells from blood, cultured in vitro, collected before SARS-CoV-2 vaccination. The TCR was taken from a human donor who had recovered from COVID-19. DNA of the CDR3: TGTGCCAGCAGCTGGGGACAGATAAACACCGGGGAGCTGTTTTTT. Translated: CASSWGQINTGELFF.